This entry describes one TCR beta chain. Its antigen remains unidentified. The sample contains more than one DNA sequence encoding this CDR3. CDR3 length: 13 amino acids. The V segment lost 1 base and the J segment 5 bases; nucleotides outside the gene matches: 2. Germline V gene sequence: CDR1 GTSNPN, CDR2 SVGIG (reference sequence). These data are taken from a study of shared clonotypes between healthy human individuals. Study background: CD4 naive and CD4 memory each took three plates per donor, while CD8 naive took two and CD8 memory one. Regarding the study as a whole: Naive subsets tended to show greater estimated richness than memory subsets.

Measured with immunoSEQ multiplex PCR; TCRdb has only the in-frame clones, and not every one. This table holds 2.5 million or so clones, over 85% found once. Sequencing was carried out using naive CD4+ T cells sorted from blood. Subset: CD45RA+ positively selected. This clonotype was sampled from a young man in good health. The V gene is TRBV30, the J gene TRBJ2-5; 9 bases are shared with TRBD1. CDR3 protein: CAWSATGGETQYF. The CDR3 DNA sequence: TGTGCCTGGAGTGCGACAGGGGGGGAGACCCAGTACTTC.